This section outlines one T cell receptor beta chain sequence together with its context. What it binds is unknown. Germline loops: CDR1 GTSNPN, CDR2 SVGIG (reference sequence). Trimming stripped 8 bases from V and 3 bases from J, with 14 bases between. There are 12 residues in the CDR3. The data are from a study of cytomegalovirus exposure and HLA in healthy donors. Study-wide results and caveats: Immune exposure data for these donors was limited to CMV serostatus.

The PCR ran on 60 Vbeta and 13 Jbeta primers. Sequencing was performed with immunoSEQ multiplex PCR; in TCRdb, only in-frame clones are kept and a portion is missing. The sample includes tens of thousands of clones. Donors sampled were nominally healthy, though unrecorded immune exposures were likely. The chain joins TRBV30 to TRBJ2-7; tentative D call: TRBD1 (6 bases). The TCR originated in a man aged 25 to 40 in good health and CMV-seropositive. The sequencing sample was made of PBMCs. DNA for the CDR3: TGTGCCAGCTCAGGGGTGGACTACGAGCAGTACTTC. Translation: CASSGVDYEQYF.